This T cell receptor beta chain was obtained from a study of spatial heterogeneity in lung cancer. The sample holds many counts of this clonotype. CDR3 length equals 14 residues. CDR1 is SGHTA, CDR2 FQGNSA, per germline. V was trimmed by 4 bases and J by 1 base, leaving 11 bases between them. Time point noted: sample taken at primary tumor resection. No cells were sorted before sequencing. The whole RNA sequenced was extracted from tumor, nontumor lung or frozen PBMC. TCRdb re-derived calls from the 5' RACE reads in MiXCR, one entry per CDR3 protein. The data show about 50,000 distinct CDR3 sequences, roughly 7.2% seen once.

The chain links TRBV7-2 to TRBJ2-7, with a possible D match to TRBD2 (6 bases). This sequence was found in a female donor with early-stage non-small cell lung cancer. The material sequenced was PBMCs, taken at surgery. CDR3 DNA sequence: TGTGCCAGCAGCTATAGCGGTGCATCCTACGAGCAGTACTTC. Its translation is CASSYSGASYEQYF.